This TCR beta chain was retrieved from a study of a mutant IDH1 vaccine in newly diagnosed glioma. For this clone: What it binds is not known. Other nucleotide sequences from this sample produce the same CDR3.

Specified time point: week 47, end of study. Every vaccine dose comprised 300 ug of mutant IDH1 20-mer peptide plus topical imiquimod. CDR3 length equals 11 residues. V was trimmed by 5 bases and J by 1 base, leaving 3 bases between them. Germline V gene lookup returns CDR1 SEHNR and CDR2 FQNEAQ (reference sequence). Assay: immunoSEQ multiplex PCR; the TCRdb copy retains only in-frame clones and omits some. This table has 84,000 or so clones, over 75% appearing once. The chain joins TRBV7-9 to TRBJ2-7; no firm D call. The sequence came from a middle-aged man with glioma. Material: PBMCs, obtained from a glioma patient whose treatment included an IDH1 peptide vaccine. The CDR3 region is CASSLSYEQYF. CDR3 DNA sequence: TGTGCCAGCAGCCTTTCCTACGAGCAGTACTTC. Full variable domain (outside the CDR3, taken from reference TRBV7-9 and TRBJ2-7): DTGVSQNPRHKITKRGQNVTFRCDPISEHNRLYWYRQTLGQGPEFLTYFQNEAQLEKSRLLSDRFSAERPKGSFSTLEIQRTEQGDSAMYLCASSLSYEQYFGPGTRLTVT.